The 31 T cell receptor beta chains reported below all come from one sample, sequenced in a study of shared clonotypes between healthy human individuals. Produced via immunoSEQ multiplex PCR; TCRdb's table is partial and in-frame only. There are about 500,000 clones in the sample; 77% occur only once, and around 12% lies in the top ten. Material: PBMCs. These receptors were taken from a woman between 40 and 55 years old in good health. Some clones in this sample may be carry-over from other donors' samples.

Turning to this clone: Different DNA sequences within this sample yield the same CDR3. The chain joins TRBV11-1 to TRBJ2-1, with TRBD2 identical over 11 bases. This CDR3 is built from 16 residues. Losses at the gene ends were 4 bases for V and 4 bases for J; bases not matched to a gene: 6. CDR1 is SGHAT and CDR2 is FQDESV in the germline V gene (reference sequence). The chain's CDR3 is CASSSSGTSGYNEQFF. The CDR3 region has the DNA TGTGCCAGCAGCTCCTCCGGGACTAGCGGATACAATGAGCAGTTCTTC.

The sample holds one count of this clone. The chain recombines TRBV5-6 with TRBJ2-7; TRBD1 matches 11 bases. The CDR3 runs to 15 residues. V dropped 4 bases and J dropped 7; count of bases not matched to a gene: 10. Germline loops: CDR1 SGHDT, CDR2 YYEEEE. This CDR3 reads CASSPTRTGGSEQYF. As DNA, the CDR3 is TGTGCCAGCAGCCCCACCCGGACAGGGGGCTCAGAGCAGTACTTC.

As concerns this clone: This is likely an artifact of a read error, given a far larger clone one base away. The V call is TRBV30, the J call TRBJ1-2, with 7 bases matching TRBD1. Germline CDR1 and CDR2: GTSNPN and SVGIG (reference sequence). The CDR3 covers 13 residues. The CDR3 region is CARSALGGLGYTF. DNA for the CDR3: TGTGCCCGGAGTGCCCTAGGGGGCTTAGGCTACACCTTC.

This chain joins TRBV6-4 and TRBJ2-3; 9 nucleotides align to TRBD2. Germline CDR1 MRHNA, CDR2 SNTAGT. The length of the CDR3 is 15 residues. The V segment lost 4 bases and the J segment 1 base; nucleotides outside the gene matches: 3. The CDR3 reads CASSVLAGGTDTQYF. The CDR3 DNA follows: TGTGCCAGCAGTGTTTTAGCGGGAGGCACAGATACGCAGTATTTT.

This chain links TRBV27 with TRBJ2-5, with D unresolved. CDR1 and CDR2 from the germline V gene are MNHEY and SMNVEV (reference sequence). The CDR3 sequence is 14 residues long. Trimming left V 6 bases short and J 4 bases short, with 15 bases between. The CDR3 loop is CASRGWRPGETQYF. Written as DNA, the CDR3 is TGTGCCAGCAGAGGTTGGAGACCGGGAGAGACCCAGTACTTC.

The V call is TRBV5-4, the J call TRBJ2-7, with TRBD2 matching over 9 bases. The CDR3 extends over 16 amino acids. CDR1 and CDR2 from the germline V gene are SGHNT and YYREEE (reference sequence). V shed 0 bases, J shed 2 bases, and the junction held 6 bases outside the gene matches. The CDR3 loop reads CASSLAWTSDTYEQYF. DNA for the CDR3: TGTGCCAGCAGCTTGGCCTGGACTAGCGACACCTACGAGCAGTACTTC.

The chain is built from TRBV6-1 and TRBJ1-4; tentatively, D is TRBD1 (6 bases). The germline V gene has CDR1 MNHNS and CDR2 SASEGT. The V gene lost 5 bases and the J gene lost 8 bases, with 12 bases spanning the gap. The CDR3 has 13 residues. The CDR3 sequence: CASSSGTREKLFF. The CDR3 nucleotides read TGTGCCAGCAGTTCGGGGACACGGGAAAAACTGTTTTTT.

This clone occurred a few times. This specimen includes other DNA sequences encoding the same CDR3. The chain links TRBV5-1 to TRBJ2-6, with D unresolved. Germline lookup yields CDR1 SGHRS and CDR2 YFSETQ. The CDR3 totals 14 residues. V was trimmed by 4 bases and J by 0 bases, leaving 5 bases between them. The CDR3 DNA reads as TGCGCCAGCAGCGTCTCCTCTGGGGCCAACGTCCTGACTTTC. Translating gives CASSVSSGANVLTF. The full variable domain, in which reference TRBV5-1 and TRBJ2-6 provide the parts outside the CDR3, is KAGVTQTPRYLIKTRGQQVTLSCSPISGHRSVSWYQQTPGQGLQFLFEYFSETQRNKGNFPGRFSGRQFSNSRSEMNVSTLELGDSALYLCASSVSSGANVLTFGAGSRLTVL.

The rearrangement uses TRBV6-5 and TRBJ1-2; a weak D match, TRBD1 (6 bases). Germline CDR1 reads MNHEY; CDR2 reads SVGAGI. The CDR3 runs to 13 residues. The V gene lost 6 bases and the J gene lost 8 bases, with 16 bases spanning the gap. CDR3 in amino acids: CASRPTGPGGYTF. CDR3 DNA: TGTGCCAGCAGGCCTACAGGGCCGGGCGGCTACACCTTC.

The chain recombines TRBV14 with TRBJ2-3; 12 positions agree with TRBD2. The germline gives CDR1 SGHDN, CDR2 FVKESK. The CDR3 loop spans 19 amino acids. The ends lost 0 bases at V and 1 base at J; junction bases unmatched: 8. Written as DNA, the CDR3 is TGTGCCAGCAGCCAAGAAGGACTAGCGGGACTAATGGGCACAGATACGCAGTATTTT. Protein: CASSQEGLAGLMGTDTQYF. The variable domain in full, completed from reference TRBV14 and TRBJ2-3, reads EAGVTQFPSHSVIEKGQTVTLRCDPISGHDNLYWYRRVMGKEIKFLLHFVKESKQDESGMPNNRFLAERTGGTYSTLKVQPAELEDSGVYFCASSQEGLAGLMGTDTQYFGPGTRLTVL.

CDR3 DNA sequence: TGCGCCAGCAGCTTGGAGGGGCGCTTGTTGGAGACCCAGTACTTC. Its protein is CASSLEGRLLETQYF. The chain joins TRBV5-1 to TRBJ2-5, with D maybe TRBD1 (5 bases). The CDR3 runs to 15 residues. Germline CDR1 is SGHRS and CDR2 is YFSETQ. The ends were cut back, 0 bases at V and 5 bases at J, with 14 bases in the middle.

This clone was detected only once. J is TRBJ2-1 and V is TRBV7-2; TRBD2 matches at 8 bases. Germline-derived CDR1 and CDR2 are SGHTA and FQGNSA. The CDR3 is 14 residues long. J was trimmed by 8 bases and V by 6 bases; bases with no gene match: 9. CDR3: CASSWGLGRDEQFF. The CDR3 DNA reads TGTGCCAGCAGTTGGGGACTAGGTCGCGATGAGCAGTTCTTC. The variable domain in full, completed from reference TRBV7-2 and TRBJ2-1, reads GAGVSQSPSNKVTEKGKDVELRCDPISGHTALYWYRQSLGQGLEFLIYFQGNSAPDKSGLPSDRFSAERTGGSVSTLTIQRTQQEDSAVYLCASSWGLGRDEQFFGPGTRLTVL.

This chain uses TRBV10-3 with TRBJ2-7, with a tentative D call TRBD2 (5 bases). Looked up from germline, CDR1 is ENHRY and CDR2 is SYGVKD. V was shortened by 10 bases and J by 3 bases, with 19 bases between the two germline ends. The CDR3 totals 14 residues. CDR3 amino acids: CATGGSARGYEQYF. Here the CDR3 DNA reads TGTGCCACTGGCGGTAGCGCCCGGGGCTACGAGCAGTACTTC.

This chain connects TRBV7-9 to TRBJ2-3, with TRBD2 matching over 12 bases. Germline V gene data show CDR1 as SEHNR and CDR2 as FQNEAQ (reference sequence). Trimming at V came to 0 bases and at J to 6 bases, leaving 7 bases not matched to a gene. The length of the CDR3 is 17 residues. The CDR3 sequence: CASSLAGLAGSSDTQYF. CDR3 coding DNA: TGTGCCAGCAGCTTAGCCGGACTAGCGGGATCTTCGGATACGCAGTATTTT.

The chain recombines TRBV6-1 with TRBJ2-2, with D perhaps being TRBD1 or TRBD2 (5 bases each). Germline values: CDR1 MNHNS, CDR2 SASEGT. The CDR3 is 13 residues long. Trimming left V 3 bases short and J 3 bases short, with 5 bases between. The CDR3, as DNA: TGTGCCAGCAGTGAGGGGGACACCGGGGAGCTGTTTTTT. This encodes CASSEGDTGELFF.

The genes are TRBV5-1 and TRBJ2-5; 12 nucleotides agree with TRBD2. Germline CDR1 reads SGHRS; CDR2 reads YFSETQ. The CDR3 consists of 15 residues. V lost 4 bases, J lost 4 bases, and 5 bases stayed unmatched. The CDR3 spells CASSLGLAGSETQYF. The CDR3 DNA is TGCGCCAGCAGCCTAGGACTAGCGGGGTCAGAGACCCAGTACTTC.

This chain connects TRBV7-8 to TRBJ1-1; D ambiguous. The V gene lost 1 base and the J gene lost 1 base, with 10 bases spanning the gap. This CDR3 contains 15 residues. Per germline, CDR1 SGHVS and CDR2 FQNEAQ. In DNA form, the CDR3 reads TGTGCCAGCAGCTTAGAAAGGGTTCGGAACACTGAAGCTTTCTTT. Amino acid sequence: CASSLERVRNTEAFF.

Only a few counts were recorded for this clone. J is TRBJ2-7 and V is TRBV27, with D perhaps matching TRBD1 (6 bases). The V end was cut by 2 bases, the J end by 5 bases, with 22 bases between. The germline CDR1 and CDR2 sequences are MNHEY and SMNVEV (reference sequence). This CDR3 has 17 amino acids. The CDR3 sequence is CASSLALGRDILDEQYF. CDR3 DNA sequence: TGTGCCAGCAGTTTAGCGTTGGGTCGGGACATTTTGGACGAGCAGTACTTC.

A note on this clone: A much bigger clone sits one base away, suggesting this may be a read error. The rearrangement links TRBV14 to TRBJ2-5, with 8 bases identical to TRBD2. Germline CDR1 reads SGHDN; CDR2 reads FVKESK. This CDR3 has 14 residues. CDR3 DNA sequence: TGTGCCAGCAGCCAAAGCGGGAGCTGGGAGACCCAGCACTTC. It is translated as CASSQSGSWETQHF.

The CDR3 reads CASSEGNTGELFF. In DNA form, the CDR3 reads TGTGCCAGCAGTGAAGGGAACACCGGGGAGCTGTTTTTT. This chain uses TRBV6-1 with TRBJ2-2; D call uncertain. Trimming shortened V by 1 base and J by 1 base, and 1 base separated the two germline ends. The germline V gene has CDR1 MNHNS and CDR2 SASEGT. This CDR3 region has 13 residues.

The CDR3 region is CASMRTAGNTIYF. The CDR3 nucleotides are TGTGCCAGCATGAGGACCGCCGGAAACACCATATATTTT. The rearrangement links TRBV6-5 to TRBJ1-3; D is undetermined. CDR1 MNHEY and CDR2 SVGAGI come from the germline V gene. The V end was cut by 7 bases, the J end by 4 bases, with 11 bases between. This CDR3 is built from 13 residues.

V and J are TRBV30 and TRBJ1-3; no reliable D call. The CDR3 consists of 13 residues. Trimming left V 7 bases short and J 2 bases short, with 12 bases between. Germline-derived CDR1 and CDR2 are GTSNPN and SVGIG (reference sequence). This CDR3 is CASASLAGNTIYF. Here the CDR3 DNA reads TGTGCCTCCGCCTCGCTGGCTGGAAACACCATATATTTT.

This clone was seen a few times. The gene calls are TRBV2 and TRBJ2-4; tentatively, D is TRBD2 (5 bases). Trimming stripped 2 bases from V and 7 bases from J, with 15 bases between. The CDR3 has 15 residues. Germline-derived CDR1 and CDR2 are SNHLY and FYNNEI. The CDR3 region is CASSERDRIWNIQYF. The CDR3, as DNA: TGTGCCAGCAGTGAACGGGATCGGATATGGAACATTCAGTACTTC.

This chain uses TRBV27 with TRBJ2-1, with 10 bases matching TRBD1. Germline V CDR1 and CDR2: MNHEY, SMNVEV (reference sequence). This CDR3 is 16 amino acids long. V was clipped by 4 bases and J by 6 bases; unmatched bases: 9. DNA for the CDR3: TGTGCCAGCAGTTCTCCCGGGACAGGGGCTGGCAATGAGCAGTTCTTC. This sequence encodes CASSSPGTGAGNEQFF.

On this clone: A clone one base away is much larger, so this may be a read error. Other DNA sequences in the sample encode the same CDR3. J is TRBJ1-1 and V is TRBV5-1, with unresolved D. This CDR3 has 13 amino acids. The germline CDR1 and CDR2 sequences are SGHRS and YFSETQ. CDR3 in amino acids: CASSWGGRTEAFF. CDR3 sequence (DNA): TGCGCCAGCAGCTGGGGAGGGCGGACTGAAGCCTTCTTT.

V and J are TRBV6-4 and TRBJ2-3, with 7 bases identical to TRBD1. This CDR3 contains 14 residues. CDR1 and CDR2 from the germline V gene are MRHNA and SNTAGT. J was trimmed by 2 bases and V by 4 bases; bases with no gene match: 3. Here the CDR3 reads CASSVTGPTDTQYF. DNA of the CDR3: TGTGCCAGCAGTGTGACAGGGCCCACAGATACGCAGTATTTT.

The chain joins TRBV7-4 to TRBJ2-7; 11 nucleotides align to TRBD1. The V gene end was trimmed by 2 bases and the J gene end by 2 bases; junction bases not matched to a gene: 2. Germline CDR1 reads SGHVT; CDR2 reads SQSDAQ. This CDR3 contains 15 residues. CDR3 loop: CASSLRGQGAYEQYF. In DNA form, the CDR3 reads TGTGCCAGCAGCTTACGGGGACAGGGGGCCTACGAGCAGTACTTC.

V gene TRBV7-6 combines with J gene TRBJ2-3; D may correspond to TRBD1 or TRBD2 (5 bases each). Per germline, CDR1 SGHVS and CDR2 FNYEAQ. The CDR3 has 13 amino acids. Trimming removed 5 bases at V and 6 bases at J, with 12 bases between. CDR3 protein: CASSLGALDTQYF. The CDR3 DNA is TGTGCCAGCAGCCTCGGGGCTCTGGATACGCAGTATTTT. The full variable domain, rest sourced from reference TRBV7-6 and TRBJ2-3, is GAGVSQSPRYKVTKRGQDVALRCDPISGHVSLYWYRQALGQGPEFLTYFNYEAQQDKSGLPNDRFSAERPEGSISTLTIQRTEQRDSAMYRCASSLGALDTQYFGPGTRLTVL.

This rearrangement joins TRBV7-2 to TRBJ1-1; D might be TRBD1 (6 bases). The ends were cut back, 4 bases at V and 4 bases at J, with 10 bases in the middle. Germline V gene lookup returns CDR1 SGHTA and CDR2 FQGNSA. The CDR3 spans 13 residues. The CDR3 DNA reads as TGTGCCAGCAGCTCCCAGACAGGCACTGAAGCTTTCTTT. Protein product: CASSSQTGTEAFF.

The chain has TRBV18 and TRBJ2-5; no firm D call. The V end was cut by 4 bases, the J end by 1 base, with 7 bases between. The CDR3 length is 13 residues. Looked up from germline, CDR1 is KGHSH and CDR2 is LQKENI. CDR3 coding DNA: TGTGCCAGCTCACTGAATATCCAAGAGACCCAGTACTTC. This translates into CASSLNIQETQYF.

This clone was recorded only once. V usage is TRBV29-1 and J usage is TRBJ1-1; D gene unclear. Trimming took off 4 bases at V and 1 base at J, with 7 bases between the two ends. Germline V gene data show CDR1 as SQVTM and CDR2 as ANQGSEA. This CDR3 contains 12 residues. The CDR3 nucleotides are TGCAGCGTTGGTCACAGGAACACTGAAGCTTTCTTT. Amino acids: CSVGHRNTEAFF.